These T cell receptor beta chains were read from a single sample in a study of T-cell memory formation after mild COVID-19. Each CDR3 protein is one row after TCRdb ran MiXCR on the 5' RACE reads. The data show roughly 110,000 distinct CDR3 sequences, approximately 22% seen once. Source material: PBMCs or a T cell subset sorted from them (not recorded which). The source is a man between 18 and 29 years old who had mild COVID-19 (a few samples of this study predate the infection). Cell type and time point are not known. The conserved cysteine and the conserved F or W are not part of the CDR3 here. The order of the fields is V gene, J gene, CDR3 protein.

>TRBV15|TRBJ2-3
ATSERGATDTQY
>TRBV7-9|TRBJ1-2
ASSQVGRTYGYT
>TRBV11-2|TRBJ1-1
ATRGWEDTEAF
>TRBV20-1|TRBJ2-1
SAPGQVGEQF
>TRBV20-1|TRBJ2-1
SARDGGTGSNEQF
>TRBV7-9|TRBJ2-5
ASSLVPRETQY
>TRBV24-1|TRBJ2-5
ATCGFRLPQGTQY
>TRBV5-1|TRBJ2-2
ASSGGTGTDITGELF
>TRBV27|TRBJ2-5
ASSLSRQGETQY
>TRBV3-1|TRBJ1-1
ASSKAGRAEAF
>TRBV5-1|TRBJ2-7
ASSYRTTYEQY
>TRBV4-1|TRBJ1-5
ASSLGAKGYSNQPQH
>TRBV9|TRBJ2-1
ASSPLGGGYNEQF
>TRBV29-1|TRBJ1-4
SAQLPDRKLF
>TRBV7-9|TRBJ2-3
ASSTPGGGRTDTQY
>TRBV20-1|TRBJ1-1
SALAGAEAF
>TRBV7-9|TRBJ2-7
ASSFYRGANYEQY
>TRBV6-2/TRBV6-3|TRBJ2-1
ASSYSGTSGGPQF
>TRBV7-2|TRBJ1-4
ASSKRGRDATNEKLF
>TRBV7-6|TRBJ2-5
ASTVRSWAETQY
>TRBV19|TRBJ2-1
ASSIPGLAVLGEQF
>TRBV4-3|TRBJ1-2
ASSHPGEGRNYGYT
>TRBV12-3/TRBV12-4|TRBJ1-1
ASSLGQGYTEAF
>TRBV10-3|TRBJ2-2
AIMPENTGELF
>TRBV25-1|TRBJ1-6
ASSEKTYNSPLH
>TRBV20-1|TRBJ2-7
SARGRLSYEQY
>TRBV4-1|TRBJ2-2
ASSQVKGNTGELF
>TRBV11-2|TRBJ2-7
ASSRLGSYEQY
>TRBV7-9|TRBJ2-5
ASSLAEGRTQY
>TRBV27|TRBJ1-1
ASSLSIATEAF
>TRBV6-5|TRBJ2-1
ASKLAAPSYNEQF
>TRBV20-1|TRBJ1-5
SAREPWAVSQPQH
>TRBV7-9|TRBJ2-1
ASSSGTRHYNEQF
>TRBV10-1|TRBJ1-6
ASSSDTCRQVGSYNSPLH
>TRBV4-2|TRBJ2-1
ASSQGKRSGVFNEQF
>TRBV24-1|TRBJ2-2
ATSPGLAGGRHTGELF
>TRBV7-9|TRBJ1-1
ASSSTHLLTEAF
>TRBV10-1|TRBJ2-7
ASRPRDTYEQY
>TRBV5-4|TRBJ2-7
ASSLSGAGAYEQY
>TRBV29-1|TRBJ2-1
SVGRLAGRISYNEQF
>TRBV27|TRBJ2-2
ASSLFGRGLNTGELF
>TRBV12-5|TRBJ2-7
ASGLGTETEDYEQY
>TRBV11-2|TRBJ1-4
ASRPGPSPNEKLF
>TRBV3-1|TRBJ2-7
ASSQDSLYEQY
>TRBV13|TRBJ1-1
ASSPRGHRGPTEAF
>TRBV12-3/TRBV12-4|TRBJ1-1
ASTEEYTEAF
>TRBV7-9|TRBJ2-1
ASSKQNEQF
>TRBV4-1|TRBJ2-7
ASSQGLISYEQY
>TRBV10-3|TRBJ2-1
AISDVSLATFNEQF
>TRBV2|TRBJ1-5
ASTGFGAQPQH
>TRBV9|TRBJ2-3
ASSSGQASTDTQY
>TRBV6-2/TRBV6-3|TRBJ2-5
ASSLPGDPGSQY
>TRBV10-3|TRBJ2-1
AITPSGGVNEQF
>TRBV14|TRBJ2-5
ASSPEEGGWRETQY
>TRBV5-1|TRBJ1-1
ASSSRGNTEAF
>TRBV4-3|TRBJ2-1
ASSQEGWNEQF